One T cell receptor (beta chain) is described in this entry. The antigen is unknown. The data were obtained in a study of STAT5B mutations in CD4+ large granular lymphocyte leukemia. Study conclusions and caveats: Top patient clones used TRBV06 genes more often: 8/27 versus 2/35 in controls. Main leukemic clonotypes were patient-specific, but 20% to 25% appeared at low frequency elsewhere. Without putative leukemic clones, patient CD4-sorted repertoires remained more clonal than healthy CD4+ repertoires.

V was shortened by 0 bases and J by 12 bases, with 19 bases between the two germline ends. This CDR3 contains 15 residues. Germline V gene lookup returns CDR1 SGDLS and CDR2 YYNGEE. Clones were read by immunoSEQ multiplex PCR, and TCRdb kept only the in-frame ones, dropping some. The table records 35,000 or so clones, more than 70% of them present only once. The sequenced sample was CD4+ T cells from blood buffy coats. V is TRBV9 and J is TRBJ2-1; D perhaps matches TRBD1 (6 bases). This clonotype was obtained from a human donor in good health. As DNA, the CDR3 is TGTGCCAGCAGCGTAGGGAACCGACAGGCCTCAGTGCAGTTCTTC. Translated: CASSVGNRQASVQFF.